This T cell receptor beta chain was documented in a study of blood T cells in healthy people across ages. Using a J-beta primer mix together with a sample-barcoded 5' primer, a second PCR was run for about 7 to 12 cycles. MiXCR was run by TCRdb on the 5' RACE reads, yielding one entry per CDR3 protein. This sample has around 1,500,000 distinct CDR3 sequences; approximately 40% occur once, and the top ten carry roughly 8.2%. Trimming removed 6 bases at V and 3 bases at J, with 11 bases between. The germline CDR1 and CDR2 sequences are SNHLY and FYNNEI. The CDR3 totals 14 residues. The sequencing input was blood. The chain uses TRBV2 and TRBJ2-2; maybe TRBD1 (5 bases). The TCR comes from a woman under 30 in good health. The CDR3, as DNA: TGTGCCAGCAGGCCGCAGGGATACACCGGGGAGCTGTTTTTT. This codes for CASRPQGYTGELFF.